These T cell receptor beta chains were read from a single sample in a study of T cell repertoires in cytomegalovirus infection. The antigens of these receptors remain unknown. TCRdb analysed the reads with MiXCR anew, one entry per CDR3 protein. Of approximately 100,000 distinct CDR3 sequences in the sample, 42% were seen once. The sequenced sample was CD8+ T cells from cultured PBMCs, obtained from culture after CMV antigen stimulation. These receptors all come from a human donor in good health (CMV status not recorded). Some clones in this sample may be carry-over from other donors' samples. Both conserved end residues are part of each CDR3. Fields, in order: D gene, V gene, clone size, CDR3 length, J gene, CDR3 protein, CDR3 DNA. D genes are given only for firm matches. Clone size is given for some rows only: seen once, a few or many times, or a class if the clone is expanded.

D: NA; V: TRBV28; size: NA; length: 13; J: TRBJ1-5; CDR3: CASSFSPAWPQHF; DNA: TGTGCCAGCAGTTTTAGTCCGGCTTGGCCCCAGCATTTT
D: TRBD1; V: TRBV7-6; size: few; length: 15; J: TRBJ1-2; CDR3: CASSPYRGPQSGYTF; DNA: TGTGCCAGCAGCCCCTACAGGGGCCCCCAAAGTGGCTACACCTTC
D: NA; V: TRBV7-2; size: many; length: 13; J: TRBJ2-2; CDR3: CASSLTGTGELFF; DNA: TGTGCCAGCAGCTTGACGGGTACCGGGGAGCTGTTTTTT
D: TRBD1; V: TRBV28; size: NA; length: 12; J: TRBJ1-2; CDR3: CASSLQGNGYTF; DNA: TGTGCCAGCAGCTTACAGGGGAATGGCTACACCTTC
D: NA; V: TRBV7-6; size: few; length: 15; J: TRBJ2-5; CDR3: CASSATRGFQETQYF; DNA: TGTGCCAGCAGCGCAACCCGGGGGTTCCAAGAGACCCAGTACTTC
D: TRBD2; V: TRBV4-1; size: few; length: 16; J: TRBJ2-3; CDR3: CASSQEAGAFTDTQYF; DNA: TGCGCCAGCAGCCAAGAAGCGGGGGCCTTCACAGATACGCAGTATTTT
D: TRBD2; V: TRBV7-9; size: NA; length: 15; J: TRBJ2-1; CDR3: CASSLASGGPYEQFF; DNA: TGTGCCAGCAGCTTAGCTAGCGGGGGGCCCTATGAGCAGTTCTTC
D: NA; V: TRBV7-6; size: NA; length: 14; J: TRBJ1-3; CDR3: CASSLEGSGNTIYF; DNA: TGTGCCAGCAGCTTGGAAGGTTCTGGAAACACCATATATTTT
D: NA; V: TRBV12-3/TRBV12-4; size: NA; length: 14; J: TRBJ1-2; CDR3: CASSPIGDLYGYTF; DNA: TGTGCCAGCAGTCCCATAGGGGACCTCTATGGCTACACCTTC
D: NA; V: TRBV7-6; size: many; length: 18; J: TRBJ2-1; CDR3: CASSLGRGASGKHNEQFF; DNA: TGTGCCAGCAGCTTAGGGCGAGGGGCCAGCGGAAAACACAATGAGCAGTTCTTC
D: NA; V: TRBV7-8; size: NA; length: 13; J: TRBJ2-7; CDR3: CASSPGRVYEQYF; DNA: TGTGCCAGCAGCCCCGGGCGGGTATACGAGCAGTACTTC
D: NA; V: TRBV12-3/TRBV12-4; size: NA; length: 13; J: TRBJ1-4; CDR3: CASSRSPDEKLFF; DNA: TGTGCCAGCAGTAGGTCCCCCGACGAAAAACTGTTTTTT
D: NA; V: TRBV7-4; size: NA; length: 12; J: TRBJ2-1; CDR3: CASSLSLDEQFF; DNA: TGTGCCAGCAGCTTAAGTTTAGATGAGCAGTTCTTC
D: TRBD2; V: TRBV27; size: few; length: 15; J: TRBJ2-1; CDR3: CASSEGLAGYNEQFF; DNA: TGTGCCAGCAGCGAAGGACTAGCGGGTTACAATGAGCAGTTCTTC
D: NA; V: TRBV24-1; size: NA; length: 13; J: TRBJ1-1; CDR3: CATRGEGNTEAFF; DNA: TGTGCCACCAGGGGAGAGGGGAACACTGAAGCTTTCTTT
D: NA; V: TRBV11-2; size: NA; length: 14; J: TRBJ2-2; CDR3: CASSWVAYTGELFF; DNA: TGTGCCAGCAGCTGGGTAGCCTACACCGGGGAGCTGTTTTTT
D: TRBD1; V: TRBV2; size: NA; length: 17; J: TRBJ2-3; CDR3: CASRYPLRDRVTDTQYF; DNA: TGTGCCAGCAGGTACCCCCTCCGGGACAGGGTGACAGATACGCAGTATTTT
D: NA; V: TRBV20-1; size: NA; length: 14; J: TRBJ2-7; CDR3: CSARLRTESYEQYF; DNA: TGCAGTGCTAGACTCCGGACAGAGTCCTACGAGCAGTACTTC
D: NA; V: TRBV5-1; size: NA; length: 15; J: TRBJ2-1; CDR3: CASSTQGRENNEQFF; DNA: TGCGCCAGCAGCACCCAGGGCAGGGAGAACAATGAGCAGTTCTTC
D: TRBD2; V: TRBV10-2; size: few; length: 16; J: TRBJ2-1; CDR3: CASSDVLAGDYNEQFF; DNA: TGCGCCAGCAGTGATGTTTTAGCGGGGGACTACAATGAGCAGTTCTTC
D: NA; V: TRBV2; size: once; length: 15; J: TRBJ1-6; CDR3: CASDPGSSYNSPLHF; DNA: TGTGCCAGCGATCCAGGGAGCTCCTATAATTCACCCCTCCACTTT
D: TRBD1; V: TRBV9; size: NA; length: 15; J: TRBJ1-2; CDR3: CASRDTGDANYGYTF; DNA: TGTGCCAGCAGGGACACAGGGGACGCTAACTATGGCTACACCTTC
D: TRBD2; V: TRBV20-1; size: NA; length: 16; J: TRBJ2-3; CDR3: CSAPGAGGLVVDTQYF; DNA: TGCAGTGCCCCGGGTGCGGGGGGTTTGGTGGTGGATACGCAGTATTTT
D: TRBD2; V: TRBV20-1; size: NA; length: 15; J: TRBJ2-7; CDR3: CSARDPLAEDYEQYF; DNA: TGCAGTGCTAGAGATCCACTAGCGGAAGACTACGAGCAGTACTTC
D: TRBD2; V: TRBV19; size: NA; length: 15; J: TRBJ2-1; CDR3: CASRRLANSYNEQFF; DNA: TGTGCCAGCCGGAGACTAGCGAACTCCTACAATGAGCAGTTCTTC
D: NA; V: TRBV5-6; size: NA; length: 14; J: TRBJ1-1; CDR3: CASSFQVTYTEAFF; DNA: TGTGCCAGCAGCTTTCAGGTCACCTACACTGAAGCTTTCTTT
D: TRBD1; V: TRBV28; size: NA; length: 15; J: TRBJ1-2; CDR3: CASSLTGTANYGYTF; DNA: TGTGCCAGCAGTTTAACTGGGACAGCCAACTATGGCTACACCTTC
D: NA; V: TRBV27; size: once; length: 16; J: TRBJ2-3; CDR3: CASSLSSGGRPDTQYF; DNA: TGTGCCAGCAGTTTATCGAGTGGGGGGCGGCCAGATACGCAGTATTTT
D: NA; V: TRBV20-1; size: few; length: 17; J: TRBJ1-5; CDR3: CSARPGQELNSNQPQHF; DNA: TGCAGTGCAAGGCCGGGACAAGAACTTAATAGCAATCAGCCCCAGCATTTT
D: TRBD2; V: TRBV20-1; size: NA; length: 15; J: TRBJ2-3; CDR3: CSAPPRGISTDTQYF; DNA: TGCAGTGCCCCCCCGCGGGGGATTTCCACAGATACGCAGTATTTT
D: NA; V: TRBV6-5; size: NA; length: 15; J: TRBJ2-3; CDR3: CASSYGQTSTDTQYF; DNA: TGTGCCAGCAGTTACGGCCAGACTAGCACAGATACGCAGTATTTT
D: NA; V: TRBV7-6; size: many; length: 14; J: TRBJ1-1; CDR3: CASKIDRLNTEAFF; DNA: TGTGCCAGCAAAATAGACAGACTGAACACTGAAGCTTTCTTT
D: TRBD1; V: TRBV7-6; size: NA; length: 16; J: TRBJ2-7; CDR3: CASSEARGLRAYEQYF; DNA: TGTGCCAGCAGCGAGGCCAGGGGGCTTCGGGCGTACGAGCAGTACTTC
D: NA; V: TRBV4-1; size: NA; length: 14; J: TRBJ2-1; CDR3: CASSQDGGGNEQFF; DNA: TGCGCCAGCAGCCAAGATGGAGGGGGCAATGAGCAGTTCTTC
D: NA; V: TRBV4-1; size: NA; length: 15; J: TRBJ1-1; CDR3: CASSHSAGGNTEAFF; DNA: TGCGCCAGCAGCCACTCGGCGGGCGGGAACACTGAAGCTTTCTTT